The next 26 T cell receptor beta chains were all read from a single sample in a study of technical replicates of blood from a handful of donors (TCRdb year 2017). The library was prepared using the immunoSEQ multiplex PCR assay. Not all clones reach the TCRdb copy of this immuneACCESS table, which keeps in-frame sequences only. Checked studies attribute under half of the gap to unresolved V genes and leave the rest unexplained. The sample table contains 50,000 to 65,000 clones; only one count was recorded for around 93% of them. 3.5% to 5% of the sample is held by the ten biggest clonotypes. The sample consisted of PBMCs. Receptors originate from a human donor in good health. Some clones in this sample may be carry-over from other donors' samples.

The chain links TRBV6-5 to TRBJ1-2, with TRBD1 identical over 7 bases. The length of the CDR3 is 13 residues. CDR1 and CDR2 from the germline V gene are MNHEY and SVGAGI. The junction had 7 bases not matched to a gene; V was cut back by 6 bases and J by 6 bases. The CDR3: CASRRDSADGYTF. In nucleotides, the CDR3 is TGTGCCAGCAGACGGGACAGCGCAGATGGCTACACCTTC.

The genes are TRBV29-1 and TRBJ1-2, with TRBD1 as a possible D gene (5 bases). The CDR3 contains 14 residues. Looked up from germline, CDR1 is SQVTM and CDR2 is ANQGSEA. The V end was cut by 1 base, the J end by 3 bases, with 12 bases between. CDR3 amino acids: CSVEGRGRYYGYTF. CDR3 bases: TGCAGCGTTGAAGGGAGGGGTAGATACTATGGCTACACCTTC.

The chain couples TRBV10-2 to TRBJ1-1; 9 nucleotides match TRBD1. Germline V gene sequence: CDR1 WSHSY, CDR2 SAAADI. The J segment lost 11 bases and the V segment lost 6 bases, leaving 13 bases of the junction unmatched. CDR3 size: 14 residues. CDR3 loop: CASRQNEQGARAFF. The CDR3 nucleotides are TGCGCCAGCAGACAAAATGAACAGGGGGCTAGGGCTTTCTTT.

This chain links TRBV9 with TRBJ1-1; no clear D gene. The V end lost 6 bases, the J end lost 3 bases, and 18 bases lay between the germline ends. CDR3 length: 15 amino acids. Germline V CDR1 and CDR2: SGDLS, YYNGEE. CDR3 nucleotide sequence: TGTGCCAGCATCTCCTTGACGGACTCGGACACTGAAGCTTTCTTT. This codes for CASISLTDSDTEAFF.

In this sample, this clone turned up once. The V and J genes are TRBV4-2 and TRBJ1-2, with 11 nucleotides matching TRBD1. V lost 0 bases, J lost 4 bases, and 4 bases stayed unmatched. The CDR3 loop spans 16 amino acids. CDR1 is LGHNA and CDR2 is YNFKEQ in the germline V gene. The CDR3 nucleotides are TGTGCCAGCAGCCAAGATCTAGGGACAGGGGGCTATGGCTACACCTTC. Amino acids: CASSQDLGTGGYGYTF.

This clone has only one observation. The chain combines TRBV4-2 with TRBJ2-3; D may be TRBD2 (5 bases). Germline lookup yields CDR1 LGHNA and CDR2 YNFKEQ. The CDR3 contains 16 residues. The V end was cut by 4 bases, the J end by 2 bases, with 16 bases between. This chain's CDR3 is CASSPSRVRVTDTQYF. The CDR3 DNA is TGTGCCAGCAGCCCCAGCCGCGTGCGGGTCACAGATACGCAGTATTTT.

The V gene is TRBV4-3, the J gene TRBJ2-1, with TRBD1 as a possible D gene (6 bases). Germline CDR1 is LGHNA and CDR2 is YSLEER. V was trimmed by 0 bases and J by 4 bases, leaving 16 bases between them. This CDR3 is 17 amino acids long. CDR3 bases: TGCGCCAGCAGCCAAGATCGACAGGCCGCGATTTACAATGAGCAGTTCTTC. It codes for CASSQDRQAAIYNEQFF.

This chain joins TRBV27 and TRBJ2-1; a possible D gene is TRBD2 (5 bases). The CDR3 runs 11 residues. Germline CDR1 is MNHEY and CDR2 is SMNVEV (reference sequence). Trimming took off 3 bases at V and 8 bases at J, with 5 bases between the two ends. The CDR3 sequence is CASSFGDEQFF. CDR3 DNA: TGTGCCAGCAGTTTCGGGGATGAGCAGTTCTTC.

The J gene is TRBJ1-1, the V gene TRBV2, with D possibly TRBD1 on 6 matching bases. The CDR3 loop spans 16 amino acids. V was cut by 5 bases and J by 6 bases, with 22 bases left in between. Germline-derived CDR1 and CDR2 are SNHLY and FYNNEI. CDR3 residues: CASSPRGSGPWAEAFF. CDR3 coding DNA: TGTGCCAGCAGTCCAAGGGGGTCCGGCCCATGGGCTGAAGCTTTCTTT.

J is TRBJ1-2 and V is TRBV29-1, with a possible D match to TRBD1 (6 bases). Germline assignment: CDR1 SQVTM and CDR2 ANQGSEA. CDR3 length: 11 residues. Deletions cut 6 bases from V and 6 bases from J, with 11 bases between. The CDR3 sequence is CSVEGVDGYTF. CDR3 DNA sequence: TGCAGCGTAGAGGGGGTGGATGGCTACACCTTC.

V gene TRBV19 combines with J gene TRBJ2-2; D is possibly TRBD1 (6 bases). CDR1 and CDR2 from the germline V gene are LNHDA and SQIVND (reference sequence). Deletions cut 6 bases from V and 5 bases from J, with 19 bases between. The CDR3 has 16 amino acids. DNA of the CDR3: TGTGCCAGTAGGCCCCAGGGGCCCCTAGGGACCGGGGAGCTGTTTTTT. It codes for CASRPQGPLGTGELFF.

A single count supports this clone. CDR3 coding DNA: TGTGCCAGCAGCCCCCGGTGGGTGGGGGCGACAGATACGCAGTATTTT. Encoded protein: CASSPRWVGATDTQYF. The V and J genes are TRBV11-2 and TRBJ2-3; a possible D gene is TRBD1 (6 bases). Looked up from germline, CDR1 is SGHAT and CDR2 is FQNNGV. The CDR3 runs to 16 residues. V was cut by 5 bases and J by 3 bases, with 18 bases left in between.

On this clone: In the same sample, other DNA sequences code for this CDR3. The genes are TRBV5-1 and TRBJ1-2, with TRBD1 matching over 9 bases. There are 14 residues in the CDR3. V lost 0 bases to trimming and J lost 5 bases; unmatched junction nucleotides: 2. Germline V CDR1 and CDR2: SGHRS, YFSETQ. CDR3 sequence: CASSLGGQGYGYTF. For the CDR3, the DNA is TGCGCCAGCAGCTTGGGTGGACAGGGGTATGGCTACACCTTC.

The chain links TRBV7-9 to TRBJ2-7; weak D call: TRBD1 (6 bases). V was trimmed by 9 bases and J by 1 base, leaving 19 bases between them. The CDR3 is 15 amino acids. Germline V lookup: CDR1 SEHNR, CDR2 FQNEAQ (reference sequence). As DNA, the CDR3 is TGTGCCAGTCCAGGCAGGGACATACGATCCTACGAGCAGTACTTC. Translating it yields CASPGRDIRSYEQYF.

This clone was detected only once. The chain couples TRBV18 to TRBJ1-2, with TRBD1 as a possible D gene (6 bases). Germline V gene data show CDR1 as KGHSH and CDR2 as LQKENI. The V end lost 4 bases, the J end lost 5 bases, and 14 bases lay between the germline ends. CDR3 size: 14 residues. The CDR3 DNA reads TGTGCCAGCTCACAGGGGGGGACGGCTTATGGCTACACCTTC. This sequence encodes CASSQGGTAYGYTF.

The rearrangement links TRBV21-1 to TRBJ1-5; the table's D call, TRBD1, was not checked against the DNA. TRBV21-1 counts as a pseudogene. The length of the CDR3 is 13 residues. The CDR3: CASSNNGQWPQHF. For the CDR3, the DNA is TGTGCCAGCAGCAATAATGGACAGTGGCCCCAGCATTTT.

V usage is TRBV19 and J usage is TRBJ2-1; the match to TRBD2 covers 10 bases. The CDR3 has 14 residues. V shed 7 bases, J shed 9 bases, and the junction held 9 bases outside the gene matches. Germline values: CDR1 LNHDA, CDR2 SQIVND (reference sequence). For the CDR3, the DNA is TGTGCCAGTAAGATTCTAGCGGGAGCTGCTGAGCAGTTCTTC. It translates to CASKILAGAAEQFF.

The rearrangement joins TRBV4-3 to TRBJ2-1; TRBD2 agrees at 10 bases. Germline CDR1 and CDR2: LGHNA and YSLEER. The CDR3 totals 20 residues. Losses at the gene ends were 1 base for V and 2 bases for J; bases not matched to a gene: 14. CDR3 nucleotide sequence: TGCGCCAGCAGCCAAGGCGGGACGTTGATAGCGGGGGGAACCTACAATGAGCAGTTCTTC. As protein: CASSQGGTLIAGGTYNEQFF.

V and J are TRBV19 and TRBJ1-5, with a possible D match to TRBD1 (5 bases). The CDR3 runs to 16 residues. Trimming stripped 6 bases from V and 9 bases from J, with 24 bases between. CDR1 and CDR2 from the germline V gene are LNHDA and SQIVND (reference sequence). This CDR3 reads CASREQDMVGSAPQHF. The CDR3 DNA is TGTGCCAGTAGGGAACAGGATATGGTCGGATCCGCGCCCCAGCATTTT.

The rearrangement links TRBV27 to TRBJ1-4; 7 nucleotides align to TRBD1. Germline V gene sequence: CDR1 MNHEY, CDR2 SMNVEV (reference sequence). The ends lost 5 bases at V and 6 bases at J; junction bases unmatched: 9. There are 15 residues in the CDR3. CDR3: CASSKGRGLYEKLFF. The CDR3 coding sequence is TGTGCCAGCAGTAAAGGAAGGGGGCTGTATGAAAAACTGTTTTTT.

The chain recombines TRBV12-5 with TRBJ2-2; 12 nucleotides line up with TRBD1. This CDR3 has 17 residues. Germline CDR1 LGHNT, CDR2 FRNRAP. After removal of 7 bases from V and 2 bases from J, the junction contained 8 bases not matched to a gene. CDR3 in DNA: TGTGCTAGTGCCCTCGGGACAGGGGGCGCAAACACCGGGGAGCTGTTTTTT. It specifies CASALGTGGANTGELFF.

The chain couples TRBV5-1 to TRBJ1-2; the match to TRBD1 covers 7 bases. The germline V gene has CDR1 SGHRS and CDR2 YFSETQ. The CDR3 is 13 amino acids. Losses at the gene ends were 4 bases for V and 7 bases for J; bases not matched to a gene: 7. The CDR3 reads CASSAGTAGGYTF. Written as DNA, the CDR3 is TGCGCCAGCAGCGCAGGGACAGCGGGTGGCTACACCTTC.

V is TRBV6-5 and J is TRBJ2-7; perhaps TRBD2 as D (5 bases). Germline CDR1 reads MNHEY; CDR2 reads SVGAGI. V lost 6 bases and J lost 2, with 11 bases in between. The CDR3 loop spans 13 amino acids. CDR3 nucleotide sequence: TGTGCCAGCAGCCGGGAACTCGCCTACGAGCAGTACTTC. It codes for CASSRELAYEQYF.

The V and J genes are TRBV9 and TRBJ2-1, with 9 bases matching TRBD2. The V segment lost 2 bases and the J segment 6 bases; nucleotides outside the gene matches: 12. The CDR3 is 17 amino acids. Germline values: CDR1 SGDLS, CDR2 YYNGEE. In DNA form, the CDR3 reads TGTGCCAGCAGCGTCCTACCATTAGCGGGAGCCGGCAATGAGCAGTTCTTC. Translating it yields CASSVLPLAGAGNEQFF.

As DNA, the CDR3 is TGTGCCATGGGGACAACTAACTATGGCTACACCTTC. Translated, it gives CAMGTTNYGYTF. The rearrangement uses TRBV10-3 and TRBJ1-2; a possible D gene is TRBD1 (6 bases). Germline V gene sequence: CDR1 ENHRY, CDR2 SYGVKD. Between the trimmed V and J ends, which lost 9 bases and 0 bases, there was a span of 8 bases. CDR3 length equals 12 residues.

In nucleotides, the CDR3 is TGTGCCAGCATCCAGGCCTTTGGGAGTCCCTACGAGCAGTACTTC. Its translation: CASIQAFGSPYEQYF. The gene calls are TRBV6-1 and TRBJ2-7; TRBD2 is a possible D gene (5 bases). With 7 bases removed from V and 2 bases from J, the gap between germline ends came to 18 bases. Germline loops: CDR1 MNHNS, CDR2 SASEGT. The length of the CDR3 is 15 residues.